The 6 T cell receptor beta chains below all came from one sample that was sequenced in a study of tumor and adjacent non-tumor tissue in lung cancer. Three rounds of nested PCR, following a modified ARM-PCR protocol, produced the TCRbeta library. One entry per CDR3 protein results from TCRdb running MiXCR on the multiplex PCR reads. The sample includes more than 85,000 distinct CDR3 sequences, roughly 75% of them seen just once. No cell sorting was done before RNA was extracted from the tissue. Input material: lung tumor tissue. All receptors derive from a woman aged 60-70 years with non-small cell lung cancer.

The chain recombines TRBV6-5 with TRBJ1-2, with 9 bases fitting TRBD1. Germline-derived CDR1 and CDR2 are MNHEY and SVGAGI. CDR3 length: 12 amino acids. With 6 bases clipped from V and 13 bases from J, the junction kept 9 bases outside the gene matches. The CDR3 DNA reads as TGTGCCAGCAGACGACAGGGGGACGACTTCACCTTC. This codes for CASRRQGDDFTF.

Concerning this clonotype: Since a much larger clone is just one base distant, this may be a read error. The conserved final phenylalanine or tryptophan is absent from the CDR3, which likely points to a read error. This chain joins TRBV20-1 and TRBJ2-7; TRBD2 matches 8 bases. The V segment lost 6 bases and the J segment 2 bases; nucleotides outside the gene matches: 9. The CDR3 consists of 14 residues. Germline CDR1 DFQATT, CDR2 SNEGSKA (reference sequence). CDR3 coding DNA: TGCAGTGCCCAGAGCGGGGGCTCGACCTACGAGCAGTACTCC. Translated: CSAQSGGSTYEQYS.

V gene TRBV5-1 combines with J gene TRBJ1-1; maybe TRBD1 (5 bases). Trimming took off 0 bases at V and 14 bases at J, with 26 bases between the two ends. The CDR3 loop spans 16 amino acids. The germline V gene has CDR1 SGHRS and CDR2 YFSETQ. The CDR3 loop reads CASSLGEGTRNTEAFF. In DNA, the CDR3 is TGCGCCAGCAGCTTGGGGGAGGGGACGCGGAACACTGAGGCCTTCTTT.

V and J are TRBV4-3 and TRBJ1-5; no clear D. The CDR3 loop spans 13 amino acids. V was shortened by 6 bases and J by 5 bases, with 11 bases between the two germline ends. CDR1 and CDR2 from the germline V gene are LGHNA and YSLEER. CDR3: CASSRQVDQPQHF. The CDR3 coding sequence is TGCGCCAGCAGTCGGCAAGTGGATCAGCCCCAGCATTTT.

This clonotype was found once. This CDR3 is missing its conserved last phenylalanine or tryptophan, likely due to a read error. CDR3 DNA sequence: TGTGCCAGCAGCGCCTCGGGGACAAGATCTAACTATGGTTACACCTTA. Its protein product is CASSASGTRSNYGYTL. This rearrangement joins TRBV6-2 or TRBV6-3 to TRBJ1-2, with a possible D match to TRBD1 (6 bases). Germline CDR1 and CDR2: MNHEY and SVGEGT. CDR3 length: 16 amino acids.

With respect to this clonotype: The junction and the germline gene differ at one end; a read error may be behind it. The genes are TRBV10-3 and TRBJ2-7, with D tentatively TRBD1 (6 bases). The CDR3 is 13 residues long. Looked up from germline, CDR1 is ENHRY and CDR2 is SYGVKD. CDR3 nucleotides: TGTGTCATCAGTGACCCCGGACAGATCGAGCACTACTTC. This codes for CVISDPGQIEHYF.